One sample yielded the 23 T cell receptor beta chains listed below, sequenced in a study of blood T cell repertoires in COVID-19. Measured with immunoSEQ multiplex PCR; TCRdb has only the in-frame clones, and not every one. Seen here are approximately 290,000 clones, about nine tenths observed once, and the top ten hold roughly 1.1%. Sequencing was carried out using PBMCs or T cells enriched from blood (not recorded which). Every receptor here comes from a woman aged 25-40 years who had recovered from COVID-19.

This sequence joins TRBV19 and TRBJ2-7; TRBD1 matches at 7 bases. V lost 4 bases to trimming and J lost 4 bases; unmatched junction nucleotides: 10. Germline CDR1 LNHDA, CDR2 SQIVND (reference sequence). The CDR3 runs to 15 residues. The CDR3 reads CASSTYLQQGYEQYF. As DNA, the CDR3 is TGTGCCAGTAGTACATATCTCCAACAGGGGTACGAGCAGTACTTC.

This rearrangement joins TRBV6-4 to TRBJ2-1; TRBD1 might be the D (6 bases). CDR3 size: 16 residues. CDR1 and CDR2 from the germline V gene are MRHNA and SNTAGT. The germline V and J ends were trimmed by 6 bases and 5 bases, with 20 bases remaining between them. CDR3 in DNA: TGTGCCAGCAGGGACATAAAGGGGGAGCCTAACAATGAGCAGTTCTTC. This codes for CASRDIKGEPNNEQFF.

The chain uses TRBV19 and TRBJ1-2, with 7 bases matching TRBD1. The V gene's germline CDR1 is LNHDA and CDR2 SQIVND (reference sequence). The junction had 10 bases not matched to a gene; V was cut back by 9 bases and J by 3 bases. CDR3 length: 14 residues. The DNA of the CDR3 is TGTGCCAGCTCCCTAGGGGGCCCATACTATGGCTACACCTTC. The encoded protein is CASSLGGPYYGYTF.

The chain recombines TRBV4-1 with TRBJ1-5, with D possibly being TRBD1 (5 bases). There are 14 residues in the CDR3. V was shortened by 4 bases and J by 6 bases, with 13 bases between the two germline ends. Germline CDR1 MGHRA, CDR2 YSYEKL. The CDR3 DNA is TGCGCCAGCAGCCTGGCCAGGGCAGGTCAGCCCCAGCATTTT. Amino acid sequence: CASSLARAGQPQHF.

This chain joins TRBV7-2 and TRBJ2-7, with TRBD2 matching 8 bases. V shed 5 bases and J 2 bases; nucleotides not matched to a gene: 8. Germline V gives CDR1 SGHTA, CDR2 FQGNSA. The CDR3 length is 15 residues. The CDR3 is CASSPPGSGTYEQYF. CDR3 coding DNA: TGTGCCAGCAGCCCCCCGGGTAGCGGGACCTACGAGCAGTACTTC.

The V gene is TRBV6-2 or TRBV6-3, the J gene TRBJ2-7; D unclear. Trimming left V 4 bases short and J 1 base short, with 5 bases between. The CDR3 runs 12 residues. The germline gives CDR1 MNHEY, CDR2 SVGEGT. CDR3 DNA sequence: TGTGCCAGCAGTTCCCAGTCCTACGAGCAGTACTTC. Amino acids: CASSSQSYEQYF.

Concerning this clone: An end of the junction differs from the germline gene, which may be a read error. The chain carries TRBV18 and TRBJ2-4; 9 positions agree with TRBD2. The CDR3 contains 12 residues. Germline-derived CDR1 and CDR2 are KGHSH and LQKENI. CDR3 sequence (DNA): TGTGCCAGCTCACCTATAGCGGGAGTAGAACACTTC. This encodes CASSPIAGVEHF.

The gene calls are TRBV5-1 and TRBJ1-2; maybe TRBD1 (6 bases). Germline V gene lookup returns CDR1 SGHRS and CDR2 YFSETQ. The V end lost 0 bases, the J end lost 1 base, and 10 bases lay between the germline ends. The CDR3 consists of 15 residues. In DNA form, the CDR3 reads TGCGCCAGCAGCTTGGTTCCACAGGGTAACTATGGCTACACCTTC. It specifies CASSLVPQGNYGYTF.

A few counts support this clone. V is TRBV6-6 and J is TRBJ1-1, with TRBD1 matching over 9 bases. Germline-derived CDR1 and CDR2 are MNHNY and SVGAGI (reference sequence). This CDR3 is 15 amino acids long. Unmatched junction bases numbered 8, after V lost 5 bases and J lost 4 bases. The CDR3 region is CASSQSGTGLTEAFF. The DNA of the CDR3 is TGTGCCAGCAGTCAATCCGGGACAGGGCTCACTGAAGCTTTCTTT.

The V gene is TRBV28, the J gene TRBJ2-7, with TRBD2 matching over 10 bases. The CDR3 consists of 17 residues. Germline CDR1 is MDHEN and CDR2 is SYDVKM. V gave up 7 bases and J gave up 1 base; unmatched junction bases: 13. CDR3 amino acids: CASNPARRAGGSYEQYF. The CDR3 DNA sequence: TGTGCCAGCAACCCCGCCCGGAGAGCGGGAGGGTCCTACGAGCAGTACTTC. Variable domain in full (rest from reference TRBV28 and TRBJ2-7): DVKVTQSSRYLVKRTGEKVFLECVQDMDHENMFWYRQDPGLGLRLIYFSYDVKMKEKGDIPEGYSVSREKKERFSLILESASTNQTSMYLCASNPARRAGGSYEQYFGPGTRLTVT.

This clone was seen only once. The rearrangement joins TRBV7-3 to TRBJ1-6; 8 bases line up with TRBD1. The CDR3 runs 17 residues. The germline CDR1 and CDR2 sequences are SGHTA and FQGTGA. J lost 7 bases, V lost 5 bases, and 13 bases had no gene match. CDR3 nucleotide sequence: TGTGCCAGCAGCCGGATCATAGGGGGACAGGCAAATTCACCCCTCCACTTT. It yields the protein CASSRIIGGQANSPLHF.

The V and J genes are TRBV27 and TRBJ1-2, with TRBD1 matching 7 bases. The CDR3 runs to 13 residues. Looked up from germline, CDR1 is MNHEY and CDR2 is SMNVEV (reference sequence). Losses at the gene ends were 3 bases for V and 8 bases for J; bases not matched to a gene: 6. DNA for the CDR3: TGTGCCAGCAGTTTTCAGGACAGGCGGGGCTACACCTTC. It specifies CASSFQDRRGYTF.

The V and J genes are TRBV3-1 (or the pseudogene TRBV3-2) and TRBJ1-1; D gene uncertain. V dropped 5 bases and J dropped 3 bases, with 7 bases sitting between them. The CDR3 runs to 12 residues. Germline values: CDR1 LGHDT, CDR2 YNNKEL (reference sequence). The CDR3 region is CASSAVDTEAFF. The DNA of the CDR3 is TGTGCCAGCAGCGCGGTGGACACTGAAGCTTTCTTT.

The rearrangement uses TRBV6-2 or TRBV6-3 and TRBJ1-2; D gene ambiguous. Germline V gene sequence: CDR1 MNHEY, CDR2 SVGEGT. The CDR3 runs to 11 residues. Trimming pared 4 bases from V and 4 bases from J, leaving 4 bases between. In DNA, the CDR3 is TGTGCCAGCAGTTGGAGCTATGGCTACACCTTC. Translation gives CASSWSYGYTF.

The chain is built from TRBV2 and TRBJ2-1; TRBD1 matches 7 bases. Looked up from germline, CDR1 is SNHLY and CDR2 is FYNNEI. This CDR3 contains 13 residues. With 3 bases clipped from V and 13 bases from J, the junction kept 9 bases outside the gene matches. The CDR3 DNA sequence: TGTGCCAGCAGTGAGGACAGGCTGGCGACACAGTTCTTC. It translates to CASSEDRLATQFF.

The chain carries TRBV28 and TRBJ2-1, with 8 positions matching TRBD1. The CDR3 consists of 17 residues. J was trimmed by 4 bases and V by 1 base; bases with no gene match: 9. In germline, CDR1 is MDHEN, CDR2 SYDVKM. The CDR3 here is CASSLLELTGAYNEQFF. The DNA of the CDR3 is TGTGCCAGCAGTTTATTGGAATTGACAGGGGCTTACAATGAGCAGTTCTTC.

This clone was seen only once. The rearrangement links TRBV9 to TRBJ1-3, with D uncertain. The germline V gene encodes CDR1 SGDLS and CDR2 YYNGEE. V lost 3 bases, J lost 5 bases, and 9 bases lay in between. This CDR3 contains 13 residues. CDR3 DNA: TGTGCCAGCAGCGAGAGCGGTAGAAACACCATATATTTT. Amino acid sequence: CASSESGRNTIYF. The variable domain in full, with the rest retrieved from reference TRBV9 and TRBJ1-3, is DSGVTQTPKHLITATGQRVTLRCSPRSGDLSVYWYQQSLDQGLQFLIQYYNGEERAKGNILERFSAQQFPDLHSELNLSSLELGDSALYFCASSESGRNTIYFGEGSWLTVV.

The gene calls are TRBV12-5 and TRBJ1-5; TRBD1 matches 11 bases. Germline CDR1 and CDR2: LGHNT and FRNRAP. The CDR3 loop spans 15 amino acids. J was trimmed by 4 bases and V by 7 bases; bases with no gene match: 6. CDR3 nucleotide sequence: TGTGCTAGTGCCGAGGGACAGGGGGTTAATCAGCCCCAGCATTTT. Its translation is CASAEGQGVNQPQHF.

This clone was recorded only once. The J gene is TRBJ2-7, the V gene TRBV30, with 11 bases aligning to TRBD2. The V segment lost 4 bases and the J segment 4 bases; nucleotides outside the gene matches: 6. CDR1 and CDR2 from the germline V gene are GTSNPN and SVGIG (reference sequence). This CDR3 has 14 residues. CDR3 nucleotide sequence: TGTGCCTGGACCCAAACTAGCGGGAGTTACGAGCAGTACTTC. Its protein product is CAWTQTSGSYEQYF.

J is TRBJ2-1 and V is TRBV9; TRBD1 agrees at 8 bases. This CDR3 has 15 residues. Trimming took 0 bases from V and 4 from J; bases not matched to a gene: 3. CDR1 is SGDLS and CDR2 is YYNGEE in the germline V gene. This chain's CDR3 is CASSVVTGGYNEQFF. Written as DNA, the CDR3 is TGTGCCAGCAGCGTAGTAACAGGGGGTTACAATGAGCAGTTCTTC.

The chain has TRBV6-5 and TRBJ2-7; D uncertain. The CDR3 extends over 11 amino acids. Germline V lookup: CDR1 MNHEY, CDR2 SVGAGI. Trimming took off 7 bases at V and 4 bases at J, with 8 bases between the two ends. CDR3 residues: CASTDAYEQYF. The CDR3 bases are TGTGCCAGCACAGATGCTTACGAGCAGTACTTC.

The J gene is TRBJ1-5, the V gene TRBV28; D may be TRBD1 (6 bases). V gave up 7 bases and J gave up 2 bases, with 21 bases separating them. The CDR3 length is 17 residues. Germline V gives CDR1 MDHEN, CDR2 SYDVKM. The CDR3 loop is CASTRRGAYKGNQPQHF. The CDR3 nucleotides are TGTGCCAGCACCCGCCGGGGGGCCTATAAGGGCAATCAGCCCCAGCATTTT.

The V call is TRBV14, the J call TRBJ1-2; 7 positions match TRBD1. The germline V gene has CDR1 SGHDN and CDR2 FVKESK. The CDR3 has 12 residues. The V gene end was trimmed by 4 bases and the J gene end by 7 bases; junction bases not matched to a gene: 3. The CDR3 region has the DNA TGTGCCAGCAGCCCCCAGGGGGTTGGCTACACCTTC. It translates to CASSPQGVGYTF.